This entry describes one TCR beta chain. Germline trimming cut 6 bases from V and 7 bases from J; bases unmatched to any gene: 9. This CDR3 is built from 15 residues. This entry is derived from a study of CD8 T cells in Susac syndrome. The RNA input was about 0.45 to 1 ug, and it was reverse transcribed with random hexamers. The CDR3 of TCR beta was amplified by immunoSEQ multiplex PCR across 54 Vbeta and 13 Jbeta. From the immunoSEQ multiplex PCR reads, TCRdb called clonotypes with MiXCR, one entry per CDR3 protein. This sample carries 150,000 to 200,000 distinct CDR3 sequences, about 95% of them seen once, and the ten largest clones take 0.11% to 0.15%.

The sequencing input was CD4+ T cells from PBMCs. The genes are TRBV12-3 or TRBV12-4 and TRBJ2-1; 10 bases are shared with TRBD2. The source is a human donor in good health. The CDR3, as DNA: TGTGCCAGCAGCCCTAGCGGGGGTGGGGGAAATGAGCAGTTCTTC. Protein sequence: CASSPSGGGGNEQFF.